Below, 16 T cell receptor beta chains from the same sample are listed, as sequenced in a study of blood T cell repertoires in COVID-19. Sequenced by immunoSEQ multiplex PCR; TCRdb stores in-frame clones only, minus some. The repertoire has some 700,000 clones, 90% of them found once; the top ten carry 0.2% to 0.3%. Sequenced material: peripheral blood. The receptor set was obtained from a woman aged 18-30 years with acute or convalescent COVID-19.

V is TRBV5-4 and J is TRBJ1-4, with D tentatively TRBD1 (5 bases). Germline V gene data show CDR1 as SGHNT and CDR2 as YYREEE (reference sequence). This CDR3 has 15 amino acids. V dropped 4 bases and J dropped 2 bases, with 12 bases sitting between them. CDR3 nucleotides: TGTGCCAGCAGCCGTAAGACAGAGACTAATGAAAAACTGTTTTTT. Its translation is CASSRKTETNEKLFF.

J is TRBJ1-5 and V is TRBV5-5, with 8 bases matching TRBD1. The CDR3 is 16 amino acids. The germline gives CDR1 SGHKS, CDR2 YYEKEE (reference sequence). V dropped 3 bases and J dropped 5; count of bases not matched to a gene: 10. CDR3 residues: CASSSFRTGFDQPQHF. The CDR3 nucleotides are TGTGCCAGCAGCTCCTTCCGGACAGGGTTTGATCAGCCCCAGCATTTT.

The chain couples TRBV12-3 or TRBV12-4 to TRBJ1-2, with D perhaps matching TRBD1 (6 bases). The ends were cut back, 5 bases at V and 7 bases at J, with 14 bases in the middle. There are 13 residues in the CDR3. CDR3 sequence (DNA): TGTGCCAGCAGTCCCACAGGGACGGCTGGCTACACCTTC. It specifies CASSPTGTAGYTF.

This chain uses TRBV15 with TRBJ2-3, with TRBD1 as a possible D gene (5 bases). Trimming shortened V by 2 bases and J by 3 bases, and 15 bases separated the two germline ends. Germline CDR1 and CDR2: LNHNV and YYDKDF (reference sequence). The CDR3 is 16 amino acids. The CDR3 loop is CATSRTGPLGTDTQYF. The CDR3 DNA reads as TGTGCCACCAGCAGAACAGGACCCTTGGGAACAGATACGCAGTATTTT.

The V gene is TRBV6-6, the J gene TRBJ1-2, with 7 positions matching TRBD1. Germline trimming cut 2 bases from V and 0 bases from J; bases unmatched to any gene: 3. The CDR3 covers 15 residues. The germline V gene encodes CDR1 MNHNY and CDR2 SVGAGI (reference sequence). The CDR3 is CASSYDREPNYGYTF. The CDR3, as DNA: TGTGCCAGCAGTTACGACAGGGAACCTAACTATGGCTACACCTTC.

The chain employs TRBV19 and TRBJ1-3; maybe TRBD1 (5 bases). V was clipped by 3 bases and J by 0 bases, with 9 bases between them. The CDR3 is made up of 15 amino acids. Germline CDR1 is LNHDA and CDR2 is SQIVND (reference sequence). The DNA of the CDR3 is TGTGCCAGTAGTATCACGGGGGGCTCTGGAAACACCATATATTTT. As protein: CASSITGGSGNTIYF.

CDR3 protein: CASSVAPGGNSPLHF. The CDR3 DNA reads as TGTGCCAGCAGCGTAGCTCCCGGGGGGAATTCACCCCTCCACTTT. V is TRBV9 and J is TRBJ1-6; possibly TRBD1 for D (5 bases). Trimming took 0 bases from V and 7 from J, leaving 11 bases between them. Germline V gene data show CDR1 as SGDLS and CDR2 as YYNGEE. This CDR3 has 15 amino acids.

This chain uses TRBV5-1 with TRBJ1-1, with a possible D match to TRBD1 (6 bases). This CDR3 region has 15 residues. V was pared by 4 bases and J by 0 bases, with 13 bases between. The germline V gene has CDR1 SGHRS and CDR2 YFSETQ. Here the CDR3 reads CASSRMNRVNTEAFF. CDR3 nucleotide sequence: TGCGCCAGCAGCCGCATGAACAGGGTGAACACTGAAGCTTTCTTT.

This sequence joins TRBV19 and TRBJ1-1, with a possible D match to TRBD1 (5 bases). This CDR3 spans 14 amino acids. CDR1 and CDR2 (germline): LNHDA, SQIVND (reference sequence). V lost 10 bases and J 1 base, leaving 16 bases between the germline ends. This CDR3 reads CATKRQLKNTEAFF. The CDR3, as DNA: TGTGCCACTAAGCGACAGCTGAAGAACACTGAAGCTTTCTTT. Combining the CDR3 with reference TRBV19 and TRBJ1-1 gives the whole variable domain DGGITQSPKYLFRKEGQNVTLSCEQNLNHDAMYWYRQDPGQGLRLIYYSQIVNDFQKGDIAEGYSVSREKKESFPLTVTSAQKNPTAFYLCATKRQLKNTEAFFGQGTRLTVV.

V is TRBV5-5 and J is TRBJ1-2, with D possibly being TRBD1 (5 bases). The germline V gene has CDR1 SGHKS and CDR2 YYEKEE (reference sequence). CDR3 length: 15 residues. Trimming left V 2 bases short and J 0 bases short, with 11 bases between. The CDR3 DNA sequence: TGTGCCAGCAGCTTCGGACATTTAGCTAACTATGGCTACACCTTC. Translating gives CASSFGHLANYGYTF.

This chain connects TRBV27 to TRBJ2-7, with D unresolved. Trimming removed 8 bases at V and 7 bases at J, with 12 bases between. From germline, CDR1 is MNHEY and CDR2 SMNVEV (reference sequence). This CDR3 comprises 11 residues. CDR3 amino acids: CASGRFNEQYF. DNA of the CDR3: TGTGCCAGCGGCCGTTTTAATGAGCAGTACTTC.

The CDR3 DNA sequence: TGCGCCAGCAGTCAATCGGGGACAGGGGCTGTCAATCAGCCCCAGCATTTT. This translates into CASSQSGTGAVNQPQHF. The chain combines TRBV23-1 with TRBJ1-5; 10 bases agree with TRBD1. TRBV23-1 is placed among ORFs of uncertain function. CDR3 length: 17 amino acids. Trimming removed 0 bases from V and 3 bases from J; junction bases left unmatched: 5.

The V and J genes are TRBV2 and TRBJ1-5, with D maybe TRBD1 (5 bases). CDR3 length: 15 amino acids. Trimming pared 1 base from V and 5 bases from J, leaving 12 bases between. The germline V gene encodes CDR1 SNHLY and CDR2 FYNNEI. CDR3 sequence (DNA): TGTGCCAGCAGTGAAGGAGTAGGGGCTTATCAGCCCCAGCATTTT. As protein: CASSEGVGAYQPQHF.

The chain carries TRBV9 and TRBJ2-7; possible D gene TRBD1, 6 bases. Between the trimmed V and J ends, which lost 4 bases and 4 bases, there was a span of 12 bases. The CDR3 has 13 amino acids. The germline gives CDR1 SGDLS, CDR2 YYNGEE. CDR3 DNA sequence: TGTGCCAGCAGCCCCCGGACAGATTACGAGCAGTACTTC. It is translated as CASSPRTDYEQYF.

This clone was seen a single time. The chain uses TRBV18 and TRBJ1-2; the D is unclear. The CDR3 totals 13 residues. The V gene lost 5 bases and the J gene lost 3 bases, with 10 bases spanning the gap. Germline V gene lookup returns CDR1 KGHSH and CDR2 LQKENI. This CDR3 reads CASSAAGDYGYTF. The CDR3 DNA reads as TGTGCCAGCTCAGCCGCAGGTGACTATGGCTACACCTTC. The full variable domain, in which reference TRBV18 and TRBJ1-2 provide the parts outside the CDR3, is NAGVMQNPRHLVRRRGQEARLRCSPMKGHSHVYWYRQLPEEGLKFMVYLQKENIIDESGMPKERFSAEFPKEGPSILRIQQVVRGDSAAYFCASSAAGDYGYTFGSGTRLTVV.

Here the CDR3 reads CASSTSGEGSGGYTF. In DNA form, the CDR3 reads TGCGCCAGCAGCACTTCTGGGGAGGGGTCGGGTGGCTACACCTTC. This chain joins TRBV5-1 and TRBJ1-2, with a possible D match to TRBD1 (5 bases). V lost 4 bases, J lost 7 bases, and 20 bases lay in between. CDR3 length equals 15 residues. Germline values: CDR1 SGHRS, CDR2 YFSETQ.